The entry that follows covers one T cell receptor (beta chain) sequence. The entry originates in a study of beta chain features in type 1 diabetes. J was trimmed by 4 bases and V by 4 bases; bases with no gene match: 11. Germline V gene data show CDR1 as PRHDT and CDR2 as FYEKMQ (reference sequence). This CDR3 spans 16 amino acids. The entirety of the isolated RNA underwent reverse transcription, so expressed TCRB transcripts were sequenced. Clones were sequenced by immunoSEQ multiplex PCR, and TCRdb holds only the in-frame ones, with some missing. The sample lists a few hundred thousand clones; approximately 16% were seen once.

The chain employs TRBV13 and TRBJ2-7; 9 positions match TRBD2. The specimen was naive CD4+ T cells from blood. The TCR comes from a woman between 18 and 30 years old in good health. CDR3 in DNA: TGTGCCAGCAGCTCCAGTCCCCTAGCGGGATCGTACGAGCAGTACTTC. Protein sequence: CASSSSPLAGSYEQYF.